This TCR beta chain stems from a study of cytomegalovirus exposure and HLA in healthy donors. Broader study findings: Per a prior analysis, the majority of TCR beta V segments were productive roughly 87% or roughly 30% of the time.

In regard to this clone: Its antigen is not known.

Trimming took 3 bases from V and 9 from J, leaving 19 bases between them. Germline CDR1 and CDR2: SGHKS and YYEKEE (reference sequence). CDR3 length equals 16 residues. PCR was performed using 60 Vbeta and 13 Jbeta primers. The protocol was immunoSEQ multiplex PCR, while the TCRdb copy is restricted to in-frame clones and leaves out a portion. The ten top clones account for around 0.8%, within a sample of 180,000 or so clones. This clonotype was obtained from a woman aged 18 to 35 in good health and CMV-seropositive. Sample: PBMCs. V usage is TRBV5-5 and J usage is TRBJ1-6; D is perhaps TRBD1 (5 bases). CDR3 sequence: CASSSWHGGTGSPLHF. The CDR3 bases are TGTGCCAGCAGCTCGTGGCACGGGGGAACGGGTTCACCCCTCCACTTT.